The 8 T cell receptor beta chains below were found in one sample sequenced in a study of blood T cell repertoires in COVID-19. TCRdb keeps only in-frame clones here, not all; method: immunoSEQ multiplex PCR. This table has more than 45,000 clones, 70% to 90% appearing once. The sequenced sample was peripheral blood. These receptors came from a man at least 80 years old with acute or convalescent COVID-19.

The rearrangement joins TRBV7-9 to TRBJ2-7; tentatively, D is TRBD2 (6 bases). V lost 6 bases to trimming and J lost 3 bases, with 12 bases between them. The CDR3 sequence is 13 residues long. The germline CDR1 and CDR2 sequences are SEHNR and FQNEAQ (reference sequence). CDR3 region: CASSSRESYEQYF. CDR3 nucleotide sequence: TGTGCCAGCAGTAGCCGGGAGAGCTACGAGCAGTACTTC.

The chain has TRBV9 and TRBJ1-2; the D gene is possibly TRBD1 (5 bases). V was shortened by 0 bases and J by 5 bases, with 8 bases between the two germline ends. Germline V gene lookup returns CDR1 SGDLS and CDR2 YYNGEE. This CDR3 region has 13 residues. Written as DNA, the CDR3 is TGTGCCAGCAGCGTAGACGACAGTTATGGCTACACCTTC. This sequence encodes CASSVDDSYGYTF. Full variable domain (outside the CDR3, taken from reference TRBV9 and TRBJ1-2): DSGVTQTPKHLITATGQRVTLRCSPRSGDLSVYWYQQSLDQGLQFLIQYYNGEERAKGNILERFSAQQFPDLHSELNLSSLELGDSALYFCASSVDDSYGYTFGSGTRLTVV.

The V call is TRBV6-5, the J call TRBJ1-5; TRBD1 matches at 8 bases. Germline lookup yields CDR1 MNHEY and CDR2 SVGAGI. The V gene end was trimmed by 10 bases and the J gene end by 0 bases; junction bases not matched to a gene: 5. This CDR3 spans 14 amino acids. The CDR3 loop reads CATRDRHSNQPQHF. The CDR3 region has the DNA TGTGCCACCCGGGACAGGCATAGCAATCAGCCCCAGCATTTT.

The chain recombines TRBV3-1 (or the pseudogene TRBV3-2) with TRBJ1-1; a weak D match, TRBD1 (5 bases). The V and J ends lost 4 bases and 1 base respectively, with 10 bases between them. There are 14 residues in the CDR3. The germline V gene has CDR1 LGHDT and CDR2 YNNKEL (reference sequence). The CDR3 is CASSPPGENTEAFF. In DNA form, the CDR3 reads TGTGCCAGCAGCCCTCCGGGGGAGAACACTGAAGCTTTCTTT.

This rearrangement joins TRBV6-5 to TRBJ2-7; a weak D match, TRBD1 (6 bases). Germline CDR1 is MNHEY and CDR2 is SVGAGI. The length of the CDR3 is 16 residues. The V and J ends lost 2 bases and 7 bases respectively, with 21 bases between them. CDR3 in amino acids: CASSYAITGFPSEQYF. DNA for the CDR3: TGTGCCAGCAGTTACGCTATTACAGGGTTCCCTTCAGAGCAGTACTTC.

V and J are TRBV11-2 and TRBJ2-1; 13 bases map to TRBD2. The germline V gene encodes CDR1 SGHAT and CDR2 FQNNGV. V was clipped by 0 bases and J by 7 bases; unmatched bases: 6. The CDR3 is 17 amino acids. The CDR3 loop reads CASSLELAGGPRNEQFF. DNA of the CDR3: TGTGCCAGCAGCTTAGAACTAGCGGGGGGGCCTAGGAATGAGCAGTTCTTC.

This clone has just one count. This rearrangement joins TRBV5-4 to TRBJ2-7, with 9 bases aligning to TRBD1. V gave up 5 bases and J gave up 0 bases; unmatched junction bases: 6. In germline, CDR1 is SGHNT, CDR2 YYREEE (reference sequence). This CDR3 has 15 amino acids. The CDR3 protein is CASSIQGASSYEQYF. The CDR3 DNA reads as TGTGCCAGCAGTATACAGGGGGCGAGCTCCTACGAGCAGTACTTC.

The gene calls are TRBV29-1 and TRBJ2-4; TRBD1 agrees at 8 bases. Germline CDR1 reads SQVTM; CDR2 reads ANQGSEA. The CDR3 totals 16 residues. The V and J ends lost 6 bases and 0 bases, in that order; junction bases with no gene match: 10. This CDR3 reads CSVVNAGGKAKNIQYF. CDR3 nucleotide sequence: TGCAGCGTCGTGAATGCAGGGGGCAAAGCCAAAAACATTCAGTACTTC.